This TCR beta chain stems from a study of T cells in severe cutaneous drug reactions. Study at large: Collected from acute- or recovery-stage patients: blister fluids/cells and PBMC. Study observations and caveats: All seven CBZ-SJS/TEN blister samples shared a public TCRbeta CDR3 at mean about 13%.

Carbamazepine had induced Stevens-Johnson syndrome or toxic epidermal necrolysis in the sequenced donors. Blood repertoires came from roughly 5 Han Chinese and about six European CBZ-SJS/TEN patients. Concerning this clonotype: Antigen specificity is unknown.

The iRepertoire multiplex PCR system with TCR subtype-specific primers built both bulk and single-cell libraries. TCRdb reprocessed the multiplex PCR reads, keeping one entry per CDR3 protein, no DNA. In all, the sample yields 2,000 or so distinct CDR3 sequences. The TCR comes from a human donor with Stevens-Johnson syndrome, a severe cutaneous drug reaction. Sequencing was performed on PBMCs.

The CDR3 reads CASSSYREDLVKNIQYF. The chain couples TRBV12-3 or TRBV12-4 to TRBJ2-4; without DNA, the TCRdb call of TRBD1 cannot be checked. This CDR3 has 17 amino acids.